This T cell receptor (beta chain) derives from a study of OX40 agonist ivuxolimab in advanced cancers. About the study as a whole: Ivuxolimab, which targeted the costimulatory receptor OX40 (CD134), was an agonistic, fully human IgG2 monoclonal antibody. Intravenous ivuxolimab was administered to patients every 2 weeks at six dose levels: 0.01, 0.1, 0.3, 1.5, 3 and 10 mg/kg. Of the roughly 52 dose-escalation patients, hepatocellular carcinoma was present in 19, melanoma in approximately 15, renal cell carcinoma in 9 and head and neck cancer in 9. The dose-escalation cohort was about 86% male with a mean age of roughly 60 years, ranging from roughly 23 to 90. Prior anti-PD-1, anti-PD-L1 or anti-CTLA-4 therapy was permitted, and checkpoint inhibitors had been received by roughly 42% of dose-escalation patients. Partial responses were achieved by three dose-escalation patients, of whom one had hepatocellular carcinoma and two had cutaneous melanoma. The purpose of peripheral TCRbeta sequencing was to test whether ivuxolimab changed TCR sequence diversity and led to clonal T-cell expansion. The paper reports the monotherapy dose-escalation portion (N of about 54 patients) of the phase I ivuxolimab trial.

The CDR3 contains 15 residues, cysteine and phenylalanine counted. Only the CDR3 part of the read is kept: 45 bases, read in frame from the first base. Based on the germline V gene (reference sequence), the CDR1 and CDR2 sequences are PRHDT and FYEKMQ. Unmatched junction bases come to 5, with V trimmed by 4 bases and J by 3 bases. Broad study findings and their caveats: On average, CD8+ T cells showed more expanded clones than CD4+ T cells after ivuxolimab. Low levels of normalized T-cell clonal expansion were also seen in some patients who did not respond. At doses from 0.1 to 3.0 mg/kg, clonal expansion was seen in both CD4+ and CD8+ blood T cells between baseline and week 6. In the 0.1-3.0 mg/kg groups, partial responders had among the lowest normalized peripheral clonal expansion, particularly in CD8+ T cells. The antigen specificity of the peripheral T cells that underwent clonal expansion was not determined.

Patients with a history of autoimmune disease or receiving systemic immunosuppression were excluded from the trial. Peripheral blood for TCR sequencing was collected from all dose cohorts at baseline, on cycle 4 day 1, and on cycle 7 day 1. Samples came from an open-label, multicenter, first-in-human phase I dose-escalation trial of ivuxolimab. Adults with locally advanced or metastatic melanoma, renal cell carcinoma, hepatocellular carcinoma or head and neck squamous cell carcinoma were enrolled in the trial. CD4+ and CD8+ T cells were sorted separately from peripheral blood before TCR sequencing. Concerning this clone itself: Its antigen has not been determined. Per-nucleotide qualities are absent, and no much larger clonotype sits a single base away.

To sequence the TCRbeta CDR3 region, genomic DNA was isolated from the sorted cells. The immunoSEQ Assay was used for sequencing of TCRbeta CDR3 regions. TCRdb's version of the immuneACCESS table is confined to in-frame rearrangements and falls short of the full clone set. An unresolved V gene accounts for under half of the shortfall where checked; the remainder is of unknown origin. Present in this sample are about 50,000 clones, over 75% of which were seen just once. The top ten hold 1.5% to 2% of the sample. The chain was built from TRBV13 and TRBJ2-2; TRBD1 agrees with 7 junctional bases. The source is an adult with an advanced solid tumor such as melanoma, head and neck, liver or kidney cancer. The sequences come from CD4+ or CD8+ T cells sorted from blood, collected in a trial of the OX40 agonist ivuxolimab. The DNA sequence is TGTGCCAGCAGCTCGTCAGGGGGATACACCGGGGAGCTGTTTTTT. Translated, this gives CASSSSGGYTGELFF.